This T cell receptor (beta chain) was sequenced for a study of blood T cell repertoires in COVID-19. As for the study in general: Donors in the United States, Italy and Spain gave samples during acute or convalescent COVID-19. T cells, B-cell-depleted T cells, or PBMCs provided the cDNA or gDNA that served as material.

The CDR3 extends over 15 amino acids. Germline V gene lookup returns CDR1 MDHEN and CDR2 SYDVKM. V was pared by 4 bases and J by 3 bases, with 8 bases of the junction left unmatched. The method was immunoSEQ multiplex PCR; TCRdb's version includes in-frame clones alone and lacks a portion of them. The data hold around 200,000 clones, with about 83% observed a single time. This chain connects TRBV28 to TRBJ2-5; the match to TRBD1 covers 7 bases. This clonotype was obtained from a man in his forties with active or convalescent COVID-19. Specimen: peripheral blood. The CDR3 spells CASSSLMTGKETQYF. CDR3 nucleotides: TGTGCCAGCAGTTCCCTGATGACAGGGAAAGAGACCCAGTACTTC.